What follows is one T cell receptor (beta chain) and its context. The data were obtained in a study of T cell changes during pregnancy in multiple sclerosis. The protocol was immunoSEQ multiplex PCR, while the TCRdb copy is restricted to in-frame clones and leaves out a portion. The table lists more than 85,000 clones, 93% of them singletons, with less than 1.5% in the top ten. Trimming at V came to 2 bases and at J to 3 bases, leaving 2 bases not matched to a gene. Germline V gene sequence: CDR1 GTSNPN, CDR2 SVGIG (reference sequence). This CDR3 has 13 residues. The specimen comprised peripheral blood, sampled in the third trimester of pregnancy. The receptor comes from a female donor in good health, enrolled as a control in a pregnancy study. This chain connects TRBV30 to TRBJ1-1; 8 bases line up with TRBD1. CDR3 nucleotides: TGTGCCTGGAGTAGACAGGGGTACACTGAAGCTTTCTTT. As protein: CAWSRQGYTEAFF.